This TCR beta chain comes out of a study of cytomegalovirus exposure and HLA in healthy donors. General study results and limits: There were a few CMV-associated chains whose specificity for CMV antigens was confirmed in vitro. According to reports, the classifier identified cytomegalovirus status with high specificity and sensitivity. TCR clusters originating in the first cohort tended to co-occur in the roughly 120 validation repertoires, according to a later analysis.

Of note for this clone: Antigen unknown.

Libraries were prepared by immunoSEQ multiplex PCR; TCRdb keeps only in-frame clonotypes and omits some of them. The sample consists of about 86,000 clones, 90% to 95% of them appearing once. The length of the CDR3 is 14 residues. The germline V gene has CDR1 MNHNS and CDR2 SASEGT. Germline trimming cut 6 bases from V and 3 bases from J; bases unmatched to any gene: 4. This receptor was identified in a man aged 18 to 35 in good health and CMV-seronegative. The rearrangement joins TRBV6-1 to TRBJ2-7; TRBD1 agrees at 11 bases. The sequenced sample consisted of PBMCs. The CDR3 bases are TGTGCCAGCAGGGAGGGACAGGGGGTCTACGAGCAGTACTTC. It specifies CASREGQGVYEQYF.